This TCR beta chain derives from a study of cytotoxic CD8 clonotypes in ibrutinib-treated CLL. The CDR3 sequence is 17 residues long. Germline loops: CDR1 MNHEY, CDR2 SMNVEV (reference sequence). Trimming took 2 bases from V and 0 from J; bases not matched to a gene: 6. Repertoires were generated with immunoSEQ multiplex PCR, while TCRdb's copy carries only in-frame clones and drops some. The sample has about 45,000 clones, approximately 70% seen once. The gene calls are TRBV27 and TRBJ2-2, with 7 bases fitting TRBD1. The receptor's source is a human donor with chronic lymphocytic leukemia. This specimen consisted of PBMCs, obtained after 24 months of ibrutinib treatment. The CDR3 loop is CASSLHKTGSNTGELFF. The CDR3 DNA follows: TGTGCCAGCAGTTTACACAAGACAGGGTCGAACACCGGGGAGCTGTTTTTT.